This is a list of T cell receptor beta chains from one sample in a study of blood T cell repertoires in COVID-19. Clones were read by immunoSEQ multiplex PCR, and TCRdb kept only the in-frame ones, dropping some. Seen here are about 200,000 clones, roughly 78% observed once, and the top ten hold about 3%. Material: peripheral blood. The source of these receptors is a woman at least 80 years old with active or convalescent COVID-19. The CDR3 runs from the conserved cysteine through the conserved F or W. D genes are given only for firm matches. A row's size may be missing; if present it is once, few, many or a size class.

NA,NA,TRBV6-5,TRBJ1-2,TGTGCCAGCAGTTATCAACCGGGGGGGGCCGGCTATGGCTACACCTTC,CASSYQPGGAGYGYTF
few,NA,TRBV10-1,TRBJ2-3,TGCGCCAGCAGTGATGGGGCCATACCAGATACGCAGTATTTT,CASSDGAIPDTQYF
NA,TRBD2,TRBV4-3,TRBJ2-7,TGCGCCAGCAGCCAAGATTATTGGAATAGCGGGAACTCCTACGAGCAGTACTTC,CASSQDYWNSGNSYEQYF
NA,NA,TRBV5-1,TRBJ1-3,TGCGCCAGCAGCTTGGACAGGGCTGGAAACACCATATATTTT,CASSLDRAGNTIYF
NA,TRBD1,TRBV3-1/TRBV3-2,TRBJ1-5,TGTGCCAGCAGCCAAAACAGGGGGGGTCAGCCCCAGCATTTT,CASSQNRGGQPQHF
NA,NA,TRBV28,TRBJ2-4,TGTGCCAGCAGTTCCCTTTGGACCGGGGGTAGGGTCAAAAACATTCAGTACTTC,CASSSLWTGGRVKNIQYF
NA,NA,TRBV19,TRBJ2-5,TGTGCCAGTAGTATAAGGACAGAAGAGACCCAGTACTTC,CASSIRTEETQYF
once,NA,TRBV5-1,TRBJ2-2,TGCGCCAGCAGCTTGCCCTCCCCTACCGGGGAGCTGTTTTTT,CASSLPSPTGELFF
few,NA,TRBV29-1,TRBJ2-1,TGCAGCGTATCTTGGGATAAAAGCGGTGAGCAGTTCTTC,CSVSWDKSGEQFF
NA,TRBD2,TRBV28,TRBJ2-7,TGTGCCAGCAGTTTGGCCGGGACTAGCGGTTACGAGCAGTACTTC,CASSLAGTSGYEQYF
NA,TRBD1,TRBV28,TRBJ2-3,TGTGCCAGCAGTTCCCGACAGGGGACAGATACGCAGTATTTT,CASSSRQGTDTQYF
many,NA,TRBV7-9,TRBJ1-1,TGTGCCAGCAGCTTATCGGCAGGGTACACTGAAGCTTTCTTT,CASSLSAGYTEAFF
few,TRBD1,TRBV4-1,TRBJ1-2,TGCGCCAGCAGCCTACCTAGCCCCGGACAGGGCCGCCTTGGCTACACCTTC,CASSLPSPGQGRLGYTF
NA,NA,TRBV5-1,TRBJ1-5,TGCGCCAGCAGCTTGGACAGGATGGACAATCAGCCCCAGCATTTT,CASSLDRMDNQPQHF
NA,NA,TRBV7-2,TRBJ2-5,TGTGCCAGCAGCCCTGACAACGGCCAAGGGACCCAGTACTTC,CASSPDNGQGTQYF
NA,TRBD2,TRBV19,TRBJ2-2,TGTGCCACCCAACCTATAGCGGGGGGCCCCTTCGGGGAGCTGTTTTTT,CATQPIAGGPFGELFF
few,TRBD1,TRBV6-4,TRBJ2-1,TGTGCCAGCAGTGACTCGTTTGGACAGGGGGCTCTCTTAGGCCTCCACAATGAGCAGTTCTTC,CASSDSFGQGALLGLHNEQFF
NA,NA,TRBV5-1,TRBJ2-6,TGCGCCAGCAGCAATCAGGGTGGGGCCAACGTCCTGACTTTC,CASSNQGGANVLTF
NA,NA,TRBV6-5,TRBJ1-5,TGTGCCAGCACCCAGAGGGGAGGGGCCCGAGGAGCCCAGCATTTT,CASTQRGGARGAQHF
NA,NA,TRBV30,TRBJ1-2,TGTGCCTGGAGGGGTGAGGACTATGGCTACACCTTC,CAWRGEDYGYTF
NA,NA,TRBV18,TRBJ2-5,TGTGCCAGCTCACTTCAGGACCGCGGACTTGAGACCCAGTACTTC,CASSLQDRGLETQYF
once,TRBD1,TRBV6-5,TRBJ1-1,TGTGCCAGCAGGAAACTCGACAGGGACACTGAAGCTTTCTTT,CASRKLDRDTEAFF
NA,TRBD2,TRBV5-6,TRBJ2-3,TGTGCCAGCAGCTTACCCGTAGCGGGGTTTATCACAGATACGCAGTATTTT,CASSLPVAGFITDTQYF
NA,NA,TRBV7-6,TRBJ2-2,TGTGCCAGCAGCTTATTTGATCCAGGGAACGCCGGGGAGCTGTTTTTT,CASSLFDPGNAGELFF
NA,TRBD2,TRBV9,TRBJ2-5,TGTGCCAGCAGCGCCATCATAAAAACTAGCGGGGCTGAAGAGACCCAGTACTTC,CASSAIIKTSGAEETQYF
NA,TRBD1,TRBV5-1,TRBJ1-3,TGCGCCAGCAGCTTGCAGGGGGCTTCTGGAAACACCATATATTTT,CASSLQGASGNTIYF
once,NA,TRBV20-1,TRBJ1-6,TGCAGTGCTAGTTGGGGACAAAATAATTCACCCCTCCACTTT,CSASWGQNNSPLHF
NA,TRBD2,TRBV4-1,TRBJ2-7,TGCGCCAGCAGCCGAGGGACTAGCGGGGAGTACGAGCAGTACTTC,CASSRGTSGEYEQYF
once,TRBD1,TRBV4-1,TRBJ1-2,TGCGCCAGCAGCCCGAGCGCCGGGACAGGGACTGGCGGCTACACCTTC,CASSPSAGTGTGGYTF
NA,NA,TRBV5-1,TRBJ2-3,TGCGCCAGCAGCTTGGGTACAGTCACAGATACGCAGTATTTT,CASSLGTVTDTQYF
NA,NA,TRBV6-5,TRBJ1-1,TGTGCCAGCAGTTACGAACAGAACACTGAAGCTTTCTTT,CASSYEQNTEAFF
NA,NA,TRBV7-2,TRBJ2-2,TGTGCCAGCCGACTCGACAGGATCGTGGGGGAGCTGTTTTTT,CASRLDRIVGELFF
NA,TRBD1,TRBV29-1,TRBJ2-5,TGCAGCGGGGGGACAGGGGGAGGACAAGAGACCCAGTACTTC,CSGGTGGGQETQYF
NA,TRBD2,TRBV25-1,TRBJ2-3,TGTGCCAGCAGTGACCCTAGCGGGGGGGCGGCAGATACGCAGTATTTT,CASSDPSGGAADTQYF
NA,NA,TRBV10-2,TRBJ2-5,TGCGCCAGCAGTGAGGTGTCAGACCAAGAGACCCAGTACTTC,CASSEVSDQETQYF
NA,NA,TRBV5-1,TRBJ2-5,TGCGCCAGCAGCTTGGCGGCCAGGGACACGGAGACCCAGTACTTC,CASSLAARDTETQYF
NA,NA,TRBV6-5,TRBJ2-7,TGTGCCAGCAGTTGGCAGGCAGGGGTCGGTTACGAGCAGTACTTC,CASSWQAGVGYEQYF
NA,TRBD1,TRBV7-9,TRBJ1-2,TGTGCCAGCAGCTTAGTTACAGGGGCTGGTGGCTACACCTTC,CASSLVTGAGGYTF
NA,TRBD1,TRBV19,TRBJ1-2,TGTGCCAGTACCCCAGAGCAGGGGGTTAACTATGGCTACACCTTC,CASTPEQGVNYGYTF
NA,NA,TRBV19,TRBJ1-3,TGTGCCAGTAGTATTCCTAGGGGGTCTGGAAACACCATATATTTT,CASSIPRGSGNTIYF
NA,NA,TRBV20-1,TRBJ1-2,TGCAGTGCTAGTGCCCAGGGGAACTATGGCTACACCTTC,CSASAQGNYGYTF
NA,TRBD1,TRBV19,TRBJ1-2,TGTGCCAGTAGTTCAGGGGGCGGTGGCTACACCTTC,CASSSGGGGYTF
NA,NA,TRBV4-2,TRBJ1-1,TGTGCCAGCAGCCCACAGACGAACACTGAAGCTTTCTTT,CASSPQTNTEAFF
NA,TRBD1,TRBV6-5,TRBJ1-5,TGTGCCAGCAGCCACCGGGACAGGCAATATCAGCCCCAGCATTTT,CASSHRDRQYQPQHF
NA,NA,TRBV6-6,TRBJ2-1,TGTGCCAGCACCCTAGAAGATTACAATGAGCAGTTCTTC,CASTLEDYNEQFF